Listed below are T cell receptor beta chains from one sample, sequenced in a study of shared clonotypes between healthy human individuals. TCRdb keeps only in-frame clones here, not all; method: immunoSEQ multiplex PCR. The sample holds about 700,000 clones, 92% seen once. Sequenced material: naive CD8+ T cells sorted from blood. The receptors originated from a man in his thirties or forties in good health. Both conserved end residues are part of each CDR3. The D gene is left open where the match is weak. Size values are once, few and many counts, or a class for expanded clones, and some rows have none.

V gene	D gene	clone size	J gene	CDR3 DNA	CDR3 protein
TRBV7-9	NA	NA	TRBJ2-2	TGTGCCAGCAGCGGTAGAGCGACAGGCACCGGGGAGCTGTTTTTT	CASSGRATGTGELFF
TRBV7-9	TRBD2	NA	TRBJ2-7	TGTGCCAGCAGCCAGACTAGCGGGGGCCCTAGCTCCTACGAGCAGTACTTC	CASSQTSGGPSSYEQYF
TRBV6-5	NA	NA	TRBJ1-1	TGTGCCAGCAGCCTTAGGATGAACACTGAAGCTTTCTTT	CASSLRMNTEAFF
TRBV11-3	TRBD2	NA	TRBJ2-2	TGTGCCAGCAGCGAGGGACTAGCGGGAGTCACCGGGGAGCTGTTTTTT	CASSEGLAGVTGELFF
TRBV7-8	NA	NA	TRBJ2-4	TGTGCCAGCAGCTCCCCGGGGGACATTCAGTACTTC	CASSSPGDIQYF
TRBV9	NA	few	TRBJ1-2	TGTGCCAGCAGCAGCAGGCTTGGCTACACCTTC	CASSSRLGYTF
TRBV7-7	NA	NA	TRBJ2-7	TGTGCCAGCAGCTTAGTTGAGACACCTCCGAGGTACTCCTACGAGCAGTACTTC	CASSLVETPPRYSYEQYF
TRBV30	NA	NA	TRBJ1-1	TGTGCCTGGAGAAGGAACACTGAAGCTTTCTTT	CAWRRNTEAFF
TRBV27	TRBD2	NA	TRBJ2-2	TGTGCCAGCAGTTTATCGAACCCGGGACTAGCGGGAGCCGGGGAGCTGTTTTTT	CASSLSNPGLAGAGELFF
TRBV4-3	NA	NA	TRBJ1-4	TGCGCCAGCAGCCAAGATTATGCGGGGGCGGCAACTAATGAAAAACTGTTTTTT	CASSQDYAGAATNEKLFF
TRBV7-8	TRBD1	NA	TRBJ2-7	TGTGCCAGCAGCCCCCCGGGACAGCTCTACGAGCAGTACTTC	CASSPPGQLYEQYF
TRBV4-3	NA	NA	TRBJ1-3	TGCGCCAGCAGCCAAGATCTGTCTGACTCTGGAAACACCATATATTTT	CASSQDLSDSGNTIYF
TRBV4-1	NA	NA	TRBJ2-4	TGCGCCAGCAGCCCACAAGTAGGGATTCGGGGCATTCAGTACTTC	CASSPQVGIRGIQYF
TRBV7-2	TRBD1	NA	TRBJ2-7	TGTGCCAGCAGCCCCTGGACAGGGATCTACGAGCAGTACTTC	CASSPWTGIYEQYF
TRBV7-9	TRBD2	NA	TRBJ2-2	TGTGCCAGCAGCCTTCCTGGGATAGCGGGAGAATCGACCGGGGAGCTGTTTTTT	CASSLPGIAGESTGELFF
TRBV11-2	TRBD2	NA	TRBJ2-1	TGTGCCAGCAGCTTACCGTCCCTAGCGGGAGGCTACAATGAGCAGTTCTTC	CASSLPSLAGGYNEQFF
TRBV4-1	NA	NA	TRBJ2-1	TGCGCCAGCAGCCAAGAAGGCGGGAATGAGCAGTTCTTC	CASSQEGGNEQFF
TRBV7-9	NA	NA	TRBJ1-1	TGTGCCAGCAGCCTGGACCGTTTTGAAGCTTTCTTT	CASSLDRFEAFF
TRBV28	NA	NA	TRBJ2-7	TGTGCCAGCAGCCAGGACAGCTACGAGCAGTACTTC	CASSQDSYEQYF
TRBV30	NA	NA	TRBJ2-2	TGTGCCTGGAGCGGCAGGGCGACCGGGGAGCTGTTTTTT	CAWSGRATGELFF
TRBV4-1	NA	NA	TRBJ2-1	TGCGCCAGCAGCCAAGTGTTGAATGAGCAGTTCTTC	CASSQVLNEQFF
TRBV5-8	NA	NA	TRBJ1-5	TGTGCCAGCAGCCTCGACGGGACGGCAAATAGCAATCAGCCCCAGCATTTT	CASSLDGTANSNQPQHF
TRBV27	NA	NA	TRBJ2-7	TGTGCCAGCAGTTTATCGAGGGCAGGCGAGCAGTACTTC	CASSLSRAGEQYF
TRBV5-1	NA	NA	TRBJ2-2	TGCGCCAGCAGCTTGGGGGGATTCCACACCGGGGAGCTGTTTTTT	CASSLGGFHTGELFF
TRBV2	NA	NA	TRBJ2-7	TGTGCCAGCTCTTTCTCCTACGAGCAGTACTTC	CASSFSYEQYF